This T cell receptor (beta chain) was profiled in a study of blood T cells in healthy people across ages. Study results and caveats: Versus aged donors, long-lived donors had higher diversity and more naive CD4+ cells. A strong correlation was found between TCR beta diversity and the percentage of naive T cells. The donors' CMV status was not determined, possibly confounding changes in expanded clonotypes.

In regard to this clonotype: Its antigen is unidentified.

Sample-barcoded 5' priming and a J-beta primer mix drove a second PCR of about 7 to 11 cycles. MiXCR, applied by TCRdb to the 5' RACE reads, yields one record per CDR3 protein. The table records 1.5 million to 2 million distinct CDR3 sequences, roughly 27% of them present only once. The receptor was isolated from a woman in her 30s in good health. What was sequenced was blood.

In DNA form, the CDR3 reads TGTGCCAGCAGTTATGAAAGCGGGGGCCCGGGGACCCAGTACTTC. It codes for CASSYESGGPGTQYF. V and J are TRBV6-5 and TRBJ2-5; 8 bases are shared with TRBD2. Looked up from germline, CDR1 is MNHEY and CDR2 is SVGAGI. This CDR3 contains 15 residues. The trim removed 3 bases at V and 7 bases at J, leaving 10 bases unmatched.